These 11 T cell receptor beta chains originate from one sample sequenced in a study of CD8 T cells in Susac syndrome. Random hexamers were used to reverse transcribe an amount of about 0.45 to 1 ug RNA. TCRdb called the immunoSEQ multiplex PCR reads again in MiXCR, with one record for every CDR3 protein. Of about 280,000 distinct CDR3 sequences listed, 70% to 90% are singletons. Input material: CD8+ T cells from PBMCs. The receptors here all came from a human donor with multiple sclerosis.

The chain couples TRBV28 to TRBJ1-1; 8 bases align to TRBD1. Germline V gene lookup returns CDR1 MDHEN and CDR2 SYDVKM. CDR3 length: 11 amino acids. Germline trimming cut 3 bases from V and 11 bases from J; bases unmatched to any gene: 2. The CDR3 bases are TGTGCCAGCAGTTTGGACAGGGAGGCTTTCTTT. Its protein product is CASSLDREAFF.

The V call is TRBV13, the J call TRBJ2-3; 10 positions agree with TRBD1. The V gene end was trimmed by 7 bases and the J gene end by 4 bases; junction bases not matched to a gene: 5. The CDR3 has 14 amino acids. CDR1 and CDR2 from the germline V gene are PRHDT and FYEKMQ (reference sequence). CDR3 in DNA: TGTGCCAGCACCTACGGACAGGGGGCAGATACGCAGTATTTT. Translation gives CASTYGQGADTQYF. Supplemented by reference TRBV13 and TRBJ2-3, the full variable domain reads AAGVIQSPRHLIKEKRETATLKCYPIPRHDTVYWYQQGPGQDPQFLISFYEKMQSDKGSIPDRFSAQQFSDYHSELNMSSLELGDSALYFCASTYGQGADTQYFGPGTRLTVL.

V gene TRBV9 combines with J gene TRBJ1-4; D is perhaps TRBD1 (5 bases). The ends were cut back, 4 bases at V and 5 bases at J, with 12 bases in the middle. The germline V gene has CDR1 SGDLS and CDR2 YYNGEE. This CDR3 has 14 residues. CDR3: CASSRVGGNEKLFF. The CDR3 DNA sequence: TGTGCCAGCAGCAGAGTGGGGGGAAATGAAAAACTGTTTTTT.

The chain's CDR3 is CASSPGDYNEQFF. CDR3 sequence (DNA): TGTGCCAGCAGTCCCGGTGACTACAATGAGCAGTTCTTC. The V call is TRBV12-3 or TRBV12-4, the J call TRBJ2-1; D remains unclear. The CDR3 length is 13 residues. The V end was cut by 5 bases, the J end by 3 bases, with 8 bases between.

The chain combines TRBV9 with TRBJ2-1; D is unresolved. Trimming removed 3 bases from V and 7 bases from J, with 8 bases in between. Germline values: CDR1 SGDLS, CDR2 YYNGEE. The CDR3 is 12 residues long. For the CDR3, the DNA is TGTGCCAGCAGCGGCATCGGGAATGAGCAGTTCTTC. Translated, it gives CASSGIGNEQFF.

The chain has TRBV9 and TRBJ1-1, with D unclear. V was shortened by 0 bases and J by 5 bases, with 5 bases between the two germline ends. The CDR3 extends over 12 amino acids. Germline values: CDR1 SGDLS, CDR2 YYNGEE. CDR3 sequence: CASSVAGTEAFF. The CDR3 nucleotides are TGTGCCAGCAGCGTAGCTGGGACTGAAGCTTTCTTT.

The chain has TRBV14 and TRBJ2-1; D remains ambiguous. V lost 0 bases and J 4 bases, leaving 13 bases between the germline ends. The CDR3 runs 16 residues. Germline lookup yields CDR1 SGHDN and CDR2 FVKESK. The CDR3 protein is CASSQDKTARYNEQFF. For the CDR3, the DNA is TGTGCCAGCAGCCAAGATAAGACGGCCCGATACAATGAGCAGTTCTTC.

This chain connects TRBV6-5 to TRBJ2-2, with D uncertain. The germline gives CDR1 MNHEY, CDR2 SVGAGI. The ends were cut back, 2 bases at V and 4 bases at J, with 5 bases in the middle. There are 13 residues in the CDR3. The CDR3 coding sequence is TGTGCCAGCAGTTACACAGCCACCGGGGAGCTGTTTTTT. Amino acid sequence: CASSYTATGELFF.

This chain joins TRBV18 and TRBJ2-1; D might be TRBD1 or TRBD2, each matching 5 bases. The V end lost 2 bases, the J end lost 2 bases, and 16 bases lay between the germline ends. The CDR3 consists of 17 residues. Germline V gene data show CDR1 as KGHSH and CDR2 as LQKENI. The CDR3 sequence is CASSPGQGAKAYNEQFF. CDR3 nucleotides: TGTGCCAGCTCACCAGGGCAGGGAGCCAAAGCCTACAATGAGCAGTTCTTC.

The CDR3 reads CSARDTRGNQPQHF. The CDR3 DNA sequence: TGCAGTGCTAGAGATACCAGGGGCAATCAGCCCCAGCATTTT. The rearrangement joins TRBV20-1 to TRBJ1-5, with D possibly matching TRBD1 (5 bases). The CDR3 is 14 residues long. CDR1 is DFQATT, CDR2 SNEGSKA, per germline (reference sequence). The V and J ends lost 0 bases and 2 bases respectively, with 8 bases between them.

This clonotype was seen once. The chain has TRBV3-1 and TRBJ2-7; 9 positions agree with TRBD2. The CDR3 is 16 residues long. Trimming removed 1 base from V and 4 bases from J; junction bases left unmatched: 8. Germline values: CDR1 LGHDT, CDR2 YNNKEL (reference sequence). The CDR3 bases are TGTGCCAGCAGCCAAGTGGGTTCGGGACTAGCATACGAGCAGTACTTC. Protein sequence: CASSQVGSGLAYEQYF.